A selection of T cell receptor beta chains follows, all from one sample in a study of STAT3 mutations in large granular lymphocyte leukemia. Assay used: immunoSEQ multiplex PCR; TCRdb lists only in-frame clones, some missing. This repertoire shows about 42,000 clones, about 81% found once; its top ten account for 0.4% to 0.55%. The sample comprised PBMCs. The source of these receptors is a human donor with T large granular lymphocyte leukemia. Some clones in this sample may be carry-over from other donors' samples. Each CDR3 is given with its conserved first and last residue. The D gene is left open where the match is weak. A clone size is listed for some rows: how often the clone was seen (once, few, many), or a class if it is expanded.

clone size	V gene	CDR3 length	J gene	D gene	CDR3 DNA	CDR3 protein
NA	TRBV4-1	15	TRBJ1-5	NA	TGCGCCAGCAGCCAAGGGGCAGTTAGCAATCAGCCCCAGCATTTT	CASSQGAVSNQPQHF
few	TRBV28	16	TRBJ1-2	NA	TGTGCCAGCAGTCCCGAACCCCCAGGGCCCCCCTATGGCTACACCTTC	CASSPEPPGPPYGYTF
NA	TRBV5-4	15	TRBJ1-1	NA	TGTGCCAGCAGCGCCCGTTGGGCCGCGAACACTGAAGCTTTCTTT	CASSARWAANTEAFF
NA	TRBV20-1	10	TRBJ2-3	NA	TGCAGTGTCGGGACAGATACGCAGTATTTT	CSVGTDTQYF
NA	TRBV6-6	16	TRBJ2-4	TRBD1	TGTGCCAGCAGTTACATCCCGGGACAGGGCCCGAACATTCAGTACTTC	CASSYIPGQGPNIQYF
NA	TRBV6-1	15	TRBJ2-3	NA	TGTGCCAGCAGTGAATTCGCGGCCCTCACAGATACGCAGTATTTT	CASSEFAALTDTQYF
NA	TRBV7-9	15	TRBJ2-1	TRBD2	TGTGCCAGCAGCTTAGAGCGGGGGGGCGACAATGAGCAGTTCTTC	CASSLERGGDNEQFF
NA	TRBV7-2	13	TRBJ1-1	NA	TGTGCCAGCAGCTTAGTTCGGTGGACTGAAGCTTTCTTT	CASSLVRWTEAFF
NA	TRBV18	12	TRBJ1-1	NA	TGTGCCAGCTCACCTCCTGTTCCTGAAGCTTTCTTT	CASSPPVPEAFF
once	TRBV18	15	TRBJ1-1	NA	TGTGCCAGCTCACCAATAGGGCAGTTGAACACTGAAGCTTTCTTT	CASSPIGQLNTEAFF
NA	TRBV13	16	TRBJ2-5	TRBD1	TGTGCCAGCAGCCCTCGGACAGGGGGGACCCGGGAGACCCAGTACTTC	CASSPRTGGTRETQYF
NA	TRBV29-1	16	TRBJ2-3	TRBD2	TGCAGCGTTGAAGGGGTACTAGCGGGGCGCACAGATACGCAGTATTTT	CSVEGVLAGRTDTQYF
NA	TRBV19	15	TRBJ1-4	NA	TGTGCCAGTAGTATGAGGCGCAGCGGAGGAGAAAAACTGTTTTTT	CASSMRRSGGEKLFF
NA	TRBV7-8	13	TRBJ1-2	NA	TGTGCCAGCAGCTCAGAGTTCACTAATCGCTACACCTTC	CASSSEFTNRYTF
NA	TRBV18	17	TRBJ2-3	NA	TGTGCCAGCTCACCGAGGCGGAGAGGGCCTAGCACAGATACGCAGTATTTT	CASSPRRRGPSTDTQYF
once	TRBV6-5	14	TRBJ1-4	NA	TGTGCCAGCAGGCGAGGGGCGGCTAATGAAAAACTGTTTTTT	CASRRGAANEKLFF
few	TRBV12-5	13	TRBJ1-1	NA	TGTGCTAGCGGCCCTACAGGGAACACTGAAGCTTTCTTT	CASGPTGNTEAFF
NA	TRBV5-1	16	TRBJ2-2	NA	TGCGCCAGCAGCCCCCAGCCAGGGGCTAACACCGGGGAGCTGTTTTTT	CASSPQPGANTGELFF
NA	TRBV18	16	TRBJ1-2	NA	TGTGCCAGCTCACCGATCCCAGGCGGGGGGGACTATGGCTACACCTTC	CASSPIPGGGDYGYTF
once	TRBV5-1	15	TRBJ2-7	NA	TGCGCCAGCAGCTTGGGAGGGGGGGGAAGCTACGAGCAGTACTTC	CASSLGGGGSYEQYF
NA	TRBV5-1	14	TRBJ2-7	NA	TGCGCCAGCAGCTTGGATACCAGGGTGGACGAGCAGTACTTC	CASSLDTRVDEQYF
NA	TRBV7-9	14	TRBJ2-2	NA	TGTGCCAGCAGCTTAAGTCGGAACACCGGGGAGCTGTTTTTT	CASSLSRNTGELFF
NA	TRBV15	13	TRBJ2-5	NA	TGTGCCACCAGCCCCCTTGCCCGCGAGACCCAGTACTTC	CATSPLARETQYF
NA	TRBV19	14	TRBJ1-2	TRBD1	TGTGCCAGTAGTCCTCTACCGGGACAGTATGGCTACACCTTC	CASSPLPGQYGYTF
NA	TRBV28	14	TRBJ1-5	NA	TGTGCCAGCAGCGGGCGTTGGGGCAATCAGCCCCAGCATTTT	CASSGRWGNQPQHF
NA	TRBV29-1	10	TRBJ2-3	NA	TGCAGTTCTATGGCAGATACGCAGTATTTT	CSSMADTQYF
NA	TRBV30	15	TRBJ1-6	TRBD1	TGTGCCTGGAGAGACGAGGGACAGTTTAATTCACCCCTCCACTTT	CAWRDEGQFNSPLHF
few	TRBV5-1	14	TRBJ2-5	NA	TGCGCCAGCGCGACAGGGAGGTTAGGGGAGACCCAGTACTTC	CASATGRLGETQYF
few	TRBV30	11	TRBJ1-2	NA	TGTGCCTGGAGTGTAGGGCCTGGCTACACCTTC	CAWSVGPGYTF
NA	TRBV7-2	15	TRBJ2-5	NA	TGTGCCAGCAGCTTATTGCCGGGGCTGAAAGAGACCCAGTACTTC	CASSLLPGLKETQYF
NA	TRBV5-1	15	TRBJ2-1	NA	TGCGCCAGCAGTCTAGGAACAGGGGTCGGGAGTGAGCAGTTCTTC	CASSLGTGVGSEQFF
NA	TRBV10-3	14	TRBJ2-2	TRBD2	TGTGCCATCAGTTCCGGGGGGACCACCGGGGAGCTGTTTTTT	CAISSGGTTGELFF
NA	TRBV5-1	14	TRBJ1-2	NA	TGCGCCAGCAGCTCTGGGGGGACTAACTATGGCTACACCTTC	CASSSGGTNYGYTF
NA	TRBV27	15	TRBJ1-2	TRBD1	TGTGCCAGCAGTTCCTACCCAGGGGGCGGGAATGGCTACACCTTC	CASSSYPGGGNGYTF
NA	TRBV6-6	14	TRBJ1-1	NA	TGTGCCAGCTCCCTCACGAGTGTGAACACTGAAGCTTTCTTT	CASSLTSVNTEAFF
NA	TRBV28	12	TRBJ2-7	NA	TGTGCCAGCAGTCCAGGACCCTACGAGCAGTACTTC	CASSPGPYEQYF
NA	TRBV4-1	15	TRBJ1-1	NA	TGCGCCAGCAGCCAAGAGCTCGGATTGGGCACTGAAGCTTTCTTT	CASSQELGLGTEAFF
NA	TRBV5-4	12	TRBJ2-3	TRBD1	TGTGCCAGCAGCTACACAGGGGACCCGCAGTATTTT	CASSYTGDPQYF
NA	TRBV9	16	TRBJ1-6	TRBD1	TGTGCCAGCAGCGTAGCAGGGGGTGGTTTTAATTCACCCCTCCACTTT	CASSVAGGGFNSPLHF
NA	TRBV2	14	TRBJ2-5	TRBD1	TGTGCCAGCAGTGGGACAGGGACGCGAGAGACCCAGTACTTC	CASSGTGTRETQYF
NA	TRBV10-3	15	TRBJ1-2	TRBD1	TGTGCCATCAGTCGGGACAGTTTTTCTTACTATGGCTACACCTTC	CAISRDSFSYYGYTF
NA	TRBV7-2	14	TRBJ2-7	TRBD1	TGTGCCAGCAGCAACCGGGACAGGAAAGGGGAGCAGTACTTC	CASSNRDRKGEQYF
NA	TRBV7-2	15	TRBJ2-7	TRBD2	TGTGCCAGCAGAACTCTAGCGGGGGGCCCGGGGGAGCAGTACTTC	CASRTLAGGPGEQYF
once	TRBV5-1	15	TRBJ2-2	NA	TGCGCCAGCAGCTTGTTCAGGGGAGGAACCGGGGAGCTGTTTTTT	CASSLFRGGTGELFF
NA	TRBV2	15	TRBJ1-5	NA	TGTGCCAGCAGTGAAGCGCTAGGTTCATGGCAGCCCCAGCATTTT	CASSEALGSWQPQHF
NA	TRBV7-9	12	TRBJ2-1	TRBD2	TGTGCCGAACGGGGGGGGCCTAATGAGCAGTTCTTC	CAERGGPNEQFF
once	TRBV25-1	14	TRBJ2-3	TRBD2	TGTGCCAGCAGTAGGCTAGCGGGGGCAGATACGCAGTATTTT	CASSRLAGADTQYF
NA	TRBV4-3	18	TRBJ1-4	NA	TGCGCCAGCAGCCAAGATTTCCGGACCCGGGTCCGGGGTGAAAAACTGTTTTTT	CASSQDFRTRVRGEKLFF
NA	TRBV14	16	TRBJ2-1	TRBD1	TGTGCCAGCAGCCAGGGGTGGACAGGGTCCTACAATGAGCAGTTCTTC	CASSQGWTGSYNEQFF
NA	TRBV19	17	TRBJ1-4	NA	TGTGCCAGTAGTATTTTTGGGGGCCGAGCAACTAATGAAAAACTGTTTTTT	CASSIFGGRATNEKLFF
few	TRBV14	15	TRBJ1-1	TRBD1	TGTGCCAGCAGCCTCCGGACAGGGGGCAACACTGAAGCTTTCTTT	CASSLRTGGNTEAFF
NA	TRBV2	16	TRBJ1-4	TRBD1	TGTGCCAGCAGAGCCCGGACAGGGCGAGTTAATGAAAAACTGTTTTTT	CASRARTGRVNEKLFF
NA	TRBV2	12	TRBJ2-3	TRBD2	TGTGCCAGCAGGGGACTAGAAGATACGCAGTATTTT	CASRGLEDTQYF
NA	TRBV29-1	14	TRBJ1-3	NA	TGCAGCGTTCGATACGTAAGCTCTGGAAACACCATATATTTT	CSVRYVSSGNTIYF
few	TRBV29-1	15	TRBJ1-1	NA	TGCAGCGTTGTCCAGGGTCTGCAAATGAACACTGAAGCTTTCTTT	CSVVQGLQMNTEAFF